The 10 T cell receptor beta chains in this list originate from one sample, sequenced in a study of cytomegalovirus exposure and HLA in healthy donors (dated 2017 in TCRdb). The protocol used for the library was the immunoSEQ multiplex PCR assay. For the multiplex PCR, a mixture combining 60 forward primers for TCR Vbeta segments and 13 reverse primers for TCR Jbeta segments was used. TCRdb's version of the immuneACCESS table is confined to in-frame rearrangements and falls short of the full clone set. An unresolved V gene accounts for under half of the shortfall where checked; the remainder is of unknown origin. This sample's records show roughly 50,000 clones. The top ten hold 2% to 2.5% of the sample. What was sequenced was PBMCs. The receptors shown here come from a woman between 40 and 55 years old in good health and CMV-seronegative.

The chain combines TRBV4-3 with TRBJ2-5; 10 bases align to TRBD1. The trim removed 4 bases at V and 2 bases at J, leaving 13 bases unmatched. There are 18 residues in the CDR3. CDR1 and CDR2 (germline): LGHNA, YSLEER. The CDR3 DNA reads TGCGCCAGCAGCCTTAAACTTCCGGGACAGGGGAGGCAAGAGACCCAGTACTTC. Translating it yields CASSLKLPGQGRQETQYF.

The V and J genes are TRBV27 and TRBJ1-2; D uncertain. V shed 2 bases and J shed 6 bases, with 10 bases lying between them. Germline loops: CDR1 MNHEY, CDR2 SMNVEV (reference sequence). The CDR3 length is 13 residues. This CDR3 is CASSLTESDGYTF. CDR3 DNA sequence: TGTGCCAGCAGTTTAACTGAGTCTGATGGCTACACCTTC.

The CDR3 DNA reads TGTGCCAGCAGTTTATACCCAGGGATTGATGGCTACACCTTC. Translated, it gives CASSLYPGIDGYTF. The chain employs TRBV27 and TRBJ1-2; tentatively, D is TRBD1 (5 bases). Trimming left V 1 base short and J 6 bases short, with 12 bases between. There are 14 residues in the CDR3. Germline CDR1 and CDR2: MNHEY and SMNVEV (reference sequence).

With regard to this clone: An end of the junction does not agree with germline; a read error may underlie this. The V call is TRBV5-1, the J call TRBJ1-6, with D maybe TRBD1 (5 bases). Germline V gives CDR1 SGHRS, CDR2 YFSETQ. This CDR3 region has 14 residues. CDR3 in amino acids: CASRDGGRNSHLHF. The CDR3 DNA reads as TGCGCCAGCAGGGACGGGGGGAGGAATTCACACCTCCACTTT.

V gene TRBV7-3 combines with J gene TRBJ2-7; TRBD1 matches at 10 bases. The CDR3 sequence is 14 residues long. CDR1 SGHTA and CDR2 FQGTGA come from the germline V gene. The trim removed 5 bases at V and 6 bases at J, leaving 7 bases unmatched. CDR3 nucleotides: TGTGCCAGCAGCCTGGGACAGGGGATTGGCGAGCAGTACTTC. It codes for CASSLGQGIGEQYF. Full variable domain (remainder filled in from reference TRBV7-3 and TRBJ2-7): GAGVSQTPSNKVTEKGKYVELRCDPISGHTALYWYRQSLGQGPEFLIYFQGTGAADDSGLPNDRFFAVRPEGSVSTLKIQRTERGDSAVYLCASSLGQGIGEQYFGPGTRLTVT.

This chain joins TRBV4-1 and TRBJ2-1; 13 bases agree with TRBD2. The V segment lost 5 bases and the J segment 8 bases; nucleotides outside the gene matches: 9. Germline V gives CDR1 MGHRA, CDR2 YSYEKL. The CDR3 contains 16 residues. CDR3 coding DNA: TGCGCCAGCAGCATTTTCACTAGCGGGGGGGCCCATGAGCAGTTCTTC. This codes for CASSIFTSGGAHEQFF.

The chain combines TRBV28 with TRBJ2-7, with a possible D match to TRBD1 (5 bases). Germline V lookup: CDR1 MDHEN, CDR2 SYDVKM. Trimming stripped 2 bases from V and 3 bases from J, with 8 bases between. The CDR3 runs to 13 residues. The CDR3 here is CASSLIGDYEQYF. The CDR3 region has the DNA TGTGCCAGCAGTTTAATAGGGGACTACGAGCAGTACTTC.

The chain links TRBV19 to TRBJ2-2; 7 nucleotides line up with TRBD1. The CDR3 has 18 amino acids. With 5 bases clipped from V and 3 bases from J, the junction kept 15 bases outside the gene matches. From germline, CDR1 is LNHDA and CDR2 SQIVND (reference sequence). This CDR3 is CASSHTRLTGIYTGELFF. As DNA, the CDR3 is TGTGCCAGTAGTCATACTAGGCTGACAGGGATATACACCGGGGAGCTGTTTTTT. The entire variable domain, with the rest obtained from reference TRBV19 and TRBJ2-2, is as follows: DGGITQSPKYLFRKEGQNVTLSCEQNLNHDAMYWYRQDPGQGLRLIYYSQIVNDFQKGDIAEGYSVSREKKESFPLTVTSAQKNPTAFYLCASSHTRLTGIYTGELFFGEGSRLTVL.

The V gene is TRBV30, the J gene TRBJ2-7; tentatively, D is TRBD2 (5 bases). The germline CDR1 and CDR2 sequences are GTSNPN and SVGIG (reference sequence). The CDR3 has 12 amino acids. V was cut by 4 bases and J by 0 bases, with 7 bases left in between. This chain's CDR3 is CAWTRGSYEQYF. The DNA for the CDR3 is TGTGCCTGGACTCGGGGCTCCTACGAGCAGTACTTC.

The V call is TRBV30, the J call TRBJ1-5; TRBD1 matches at 7 bases. The CDR3 sequence is 15 residues long. The germline CDR1 and CDR2 sequences are GTSNPN and SVGIG (reference sequence). Germline trimming cut 0 bases from V and 5 bases from J; bases unmatched to any gene: 7. In DNA form, the CDR3 reads TGTGCCTGGAGTGTACTAGGGGACAGCTATCAGCCCCAGCATTTT. Protein product: CAWSVLGDSYQPQHF.